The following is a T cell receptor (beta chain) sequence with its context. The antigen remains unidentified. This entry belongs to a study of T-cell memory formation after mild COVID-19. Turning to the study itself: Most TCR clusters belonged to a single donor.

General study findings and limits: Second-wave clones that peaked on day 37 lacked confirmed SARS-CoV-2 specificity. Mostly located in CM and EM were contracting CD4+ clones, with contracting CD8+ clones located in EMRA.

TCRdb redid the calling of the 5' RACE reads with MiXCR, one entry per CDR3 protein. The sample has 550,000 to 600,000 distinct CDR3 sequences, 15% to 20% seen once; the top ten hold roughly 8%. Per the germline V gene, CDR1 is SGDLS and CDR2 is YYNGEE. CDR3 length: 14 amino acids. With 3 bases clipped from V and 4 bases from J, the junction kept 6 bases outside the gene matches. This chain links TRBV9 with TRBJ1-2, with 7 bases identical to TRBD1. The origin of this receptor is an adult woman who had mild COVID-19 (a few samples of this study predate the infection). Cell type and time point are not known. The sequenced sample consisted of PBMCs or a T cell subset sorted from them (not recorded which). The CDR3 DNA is TGTGCCAGCAGCGCCGGGCGGGACAGCTATGGCTACACCTTC. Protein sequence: CASSAGRDSYGYTF.